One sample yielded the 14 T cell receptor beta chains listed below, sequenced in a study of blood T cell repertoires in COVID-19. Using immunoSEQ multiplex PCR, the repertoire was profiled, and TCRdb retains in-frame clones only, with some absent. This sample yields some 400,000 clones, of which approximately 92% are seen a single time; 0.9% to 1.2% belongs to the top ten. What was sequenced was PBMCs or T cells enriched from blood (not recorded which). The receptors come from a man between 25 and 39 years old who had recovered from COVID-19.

The CDR3, as DNA: TGCGCCAGCAGCTTCCGGGACAGGGGGCTAAATGAGCAGTTCTTC. Translating gives CASSFRDRGLNEQFF. The chain joins TRBV5-1 to TRBJ2-1; 12 nucleotides match TRBD1. The germline gives CDR1 SGHRS, CDR2 YFSETQ. With V trimmed by 2 bases and J by 7 bases, 4 bases remained unmatched. This CDR3 region has 15 residues.

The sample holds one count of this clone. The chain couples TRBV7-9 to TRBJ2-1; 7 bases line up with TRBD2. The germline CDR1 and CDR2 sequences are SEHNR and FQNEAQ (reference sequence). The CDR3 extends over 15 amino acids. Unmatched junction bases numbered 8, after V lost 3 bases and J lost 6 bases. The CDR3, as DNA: TGTGCCAGCAGCTTGAAGCGGGACTCCCCCAATGAGCAGTTCTTC. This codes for CASSLKRDSPNEQFF.

The CDR3 here is CASSLRQGGGYTF. The CDR3 nucleotides read TGTGCCAGCAGCTTGCGGCAGGGGGGTGGCTACACCTTC. The chain carries TRBV5-4 and TRBJ1-2, with 7 bases aligning to TRBD1. Germline trimming cut 1 base from V and 7 bases from J; bases unmatched to any gene: 4. The CDR3 is 13 amino acids. In germline, CDR1 is SGHNT, CDR2 YYREEE (reference sequence).

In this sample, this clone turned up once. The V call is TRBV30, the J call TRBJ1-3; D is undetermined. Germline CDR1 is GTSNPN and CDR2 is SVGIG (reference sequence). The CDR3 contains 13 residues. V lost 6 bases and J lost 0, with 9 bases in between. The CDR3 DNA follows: TGTGCCTGCCCCGGTGACTCTGGAAACACCATATATTTT. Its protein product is CACPGDSGNTIYF.

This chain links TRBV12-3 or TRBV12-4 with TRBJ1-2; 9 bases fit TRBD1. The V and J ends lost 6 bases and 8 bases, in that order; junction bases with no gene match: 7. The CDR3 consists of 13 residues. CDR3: CASRSGTGRGYTF. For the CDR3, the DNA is TGTGCCAGCAGATCCGGGACAGGGAGAGGCTACACCTTC.

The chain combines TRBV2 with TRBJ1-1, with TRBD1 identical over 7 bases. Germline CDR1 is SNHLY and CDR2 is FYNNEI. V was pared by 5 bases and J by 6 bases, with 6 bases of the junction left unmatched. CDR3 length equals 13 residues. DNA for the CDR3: TGTGCCAGCAGTCCCCTCCAGGGGGCTGAAGCTTTCTTT. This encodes CASSPLQGAEAFF.

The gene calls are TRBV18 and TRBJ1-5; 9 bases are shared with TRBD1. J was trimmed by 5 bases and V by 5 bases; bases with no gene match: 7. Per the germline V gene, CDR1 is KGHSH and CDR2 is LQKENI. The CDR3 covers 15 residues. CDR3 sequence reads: CASSTLQGADQPQHF. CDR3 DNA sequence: TGTGCCAGCTCAACATTACAGGGGGCGGATCAGCCCCAGCATTTT. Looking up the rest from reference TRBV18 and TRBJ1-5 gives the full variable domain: NAGVMQNPRHLVRRRGQEARLRCSPMKGHSHVYWYRQLPEEGLKFMVYLQKENIIDESGMPKERFSAEFPKEGPSILRIQQVVRGDSAAYFCASSTLQGADQPQHFGDGTRLSIL.

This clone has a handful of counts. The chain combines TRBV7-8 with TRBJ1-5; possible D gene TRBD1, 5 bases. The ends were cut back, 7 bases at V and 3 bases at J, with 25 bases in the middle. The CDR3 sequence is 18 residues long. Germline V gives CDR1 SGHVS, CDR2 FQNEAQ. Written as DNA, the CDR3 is TGTGCCAGCACCCCCTTTCTCGGGGGGGGAAAATTCAATCAGCCCCAGCATTTT. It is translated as CASTPFLGGGKFNQPQHF.

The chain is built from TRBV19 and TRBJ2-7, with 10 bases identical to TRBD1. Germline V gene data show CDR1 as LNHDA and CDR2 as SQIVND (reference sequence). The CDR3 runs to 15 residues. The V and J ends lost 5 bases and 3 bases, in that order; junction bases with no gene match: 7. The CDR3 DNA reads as TGTGCCAGTAGTTCGGGGACAGGGGTGTACTACGAGCAGTACTTC. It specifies CASSSGTGVYYEQYF. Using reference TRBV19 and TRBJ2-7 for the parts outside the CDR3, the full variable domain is DGGITQSPKYLFRKEGQNVTLSCEQNLNHDAMYWYRQDPGQGLRLIYYSQIVNDFQKGDIAEGYSVSREKKESFPLTVTSAQKNPTAFYLCASSSGTGVYYEQYFGPGTRLTVT.

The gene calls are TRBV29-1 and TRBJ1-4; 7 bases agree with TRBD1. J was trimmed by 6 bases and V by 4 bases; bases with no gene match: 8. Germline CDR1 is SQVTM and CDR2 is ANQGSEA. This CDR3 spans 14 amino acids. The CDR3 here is CSVGGTAGDEKLFF. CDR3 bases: TGCAGCGTTGGAGGGACAGCCGGGGATGAAAAACTGTTTTTT.

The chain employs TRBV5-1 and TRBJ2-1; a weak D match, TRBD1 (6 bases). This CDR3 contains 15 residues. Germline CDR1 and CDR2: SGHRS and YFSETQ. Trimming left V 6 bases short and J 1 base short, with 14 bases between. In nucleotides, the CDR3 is TGCGCCAGCAACAAGGGGGTAGTATCCTACAATGAGCAGTTCTTC. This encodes CASNKGVVSYNEQFF. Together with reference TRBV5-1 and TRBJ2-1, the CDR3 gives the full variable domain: KAGVTQTPRYLIKTRGQQVTLSCSPISGHRSVSWYQQTPGQGLQFLFEYFSETQRNKGNFPGRFSGRQFSNSRSEMNVSTLELGDSALYLCASNKGVVSYNEQFFGPGTRLTVL.

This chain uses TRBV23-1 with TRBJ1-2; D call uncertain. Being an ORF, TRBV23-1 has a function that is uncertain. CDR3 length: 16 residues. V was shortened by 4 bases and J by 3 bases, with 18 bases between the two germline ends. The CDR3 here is CASSLGRSADYYGYTF. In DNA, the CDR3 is TGCGCCAGCAGTCTGGGGAGATCTGCCGATTACTATGGCTACACCTTC.

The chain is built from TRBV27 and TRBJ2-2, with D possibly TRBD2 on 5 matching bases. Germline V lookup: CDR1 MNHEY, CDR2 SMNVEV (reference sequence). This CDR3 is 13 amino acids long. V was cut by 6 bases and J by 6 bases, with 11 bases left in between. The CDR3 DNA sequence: TGTGCCAGCAGCTCTATCGGGGCCGGGGAGCTGTTTTTT. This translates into CASSSIGAGELFF.

The DNA of the CDR3 is TGCAGCGTCAGATCCGGGTTGGAATATTCCTACGAGCAGTACTTC. Translated, it gives CSVRSGLEYSYEQYF. V gene TRBV29-1 combines with J gene TRBJ2-7; D is uncertain. V lost 6 bases, J lost 1 base, and 19 bases lay in between. The CDR3 runs 15 residues. Germline CDR1 SQVTM, CDR2 ANQGSEA.